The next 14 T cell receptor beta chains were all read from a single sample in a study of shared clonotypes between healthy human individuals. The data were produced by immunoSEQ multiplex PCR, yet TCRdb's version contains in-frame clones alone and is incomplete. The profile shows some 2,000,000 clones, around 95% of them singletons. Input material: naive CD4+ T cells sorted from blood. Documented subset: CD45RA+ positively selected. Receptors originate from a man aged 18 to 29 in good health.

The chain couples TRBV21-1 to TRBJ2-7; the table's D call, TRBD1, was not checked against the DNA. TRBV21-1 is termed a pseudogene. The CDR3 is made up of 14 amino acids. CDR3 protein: CASSSRGISYEQYF. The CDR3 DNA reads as TGTGCCAGCAGCAGTAGGGGCATCTCCTACGAGCAGTACTTC.

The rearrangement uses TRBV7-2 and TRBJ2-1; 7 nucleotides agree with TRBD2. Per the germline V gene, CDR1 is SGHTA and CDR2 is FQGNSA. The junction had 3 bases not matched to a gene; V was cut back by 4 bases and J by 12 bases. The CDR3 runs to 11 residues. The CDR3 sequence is CASSSQRGQFF. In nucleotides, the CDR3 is TGTGCCAGCAGCTCCCAGCGGGGGCAGTTCTTC.

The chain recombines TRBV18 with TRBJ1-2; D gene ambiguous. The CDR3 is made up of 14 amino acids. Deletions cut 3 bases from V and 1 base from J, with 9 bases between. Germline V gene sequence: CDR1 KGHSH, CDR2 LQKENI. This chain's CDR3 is CASSPRVINYGYTF. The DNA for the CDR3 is TGTGCCAGCTCACCTCGGGTTATTAACTATGGCTACACCTTC. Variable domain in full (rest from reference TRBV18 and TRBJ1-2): NAGVMQNPRHLVRRRGQEARLRCSPMKGHSHVYWYRQLPEEGLKFMVYLQKENIIDESGMPKERFSAEFPKEGPSILRIQQVVRGDSAAYFCASSPRVINYGYTFGSGTRLTVV.

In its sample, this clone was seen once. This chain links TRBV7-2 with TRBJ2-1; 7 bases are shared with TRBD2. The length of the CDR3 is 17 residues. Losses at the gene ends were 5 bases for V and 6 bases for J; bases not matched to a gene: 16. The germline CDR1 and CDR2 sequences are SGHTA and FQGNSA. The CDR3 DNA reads TGTGCCAGCAGCCCCCGGGCTAGCGGTCTGAACAGCAATGAGCAGTTCTTC. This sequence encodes CASSPRASGLNSNEQFF. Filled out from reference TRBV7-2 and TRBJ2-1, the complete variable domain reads GAGVSQSPSNKVTEKGKDVELRCDPISGHTALYWYRQSLGQGLEFLIYFQGNSAPDKSGLPSDRFSAERTGGSVSTLTIQRTQQEDSAVYLCASSPRASGLNSNEQFFGPGTRLTVL.

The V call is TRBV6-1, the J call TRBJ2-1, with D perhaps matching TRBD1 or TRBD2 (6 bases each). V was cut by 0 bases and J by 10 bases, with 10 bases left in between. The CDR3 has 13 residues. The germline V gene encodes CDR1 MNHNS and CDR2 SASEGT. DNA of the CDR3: TGTGCCAGCAGTGAAGCGAAGGGGGGCGAGCAGTTCTTC. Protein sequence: CASSEAKGGEQFF.

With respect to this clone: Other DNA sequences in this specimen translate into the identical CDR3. This chain's CDR3 is CASSSGVYGYTF. In nucleotides, the CDR3 is TGTGCCAGCAGCTCAGGGGTTTATGGCTACACCTTC. The genes are TRBV2 and TRBJ1-2; the D gene is possibly TRBD1 (6 bases). This CDR3 contains 12 residues. V dropped 6 bases and J dropped 5 bases, with 10 bases sitting between them. Per germline, CDR1 SNHLY and CDR2 FYNNEI. Together with reference TRBV2 and TRBJ1-2, the CDR3 gives the full variable domain: EPEVTQTPSHQVTQMGQEVILRCVPISNHLYFYWYRQILGQKVEFLVSFYNNEISEKSEIFDDQFSVERPDGSNFTLKIRSTKLEDSAMYFCASSSGVYGYTFGSGTRLTVV.

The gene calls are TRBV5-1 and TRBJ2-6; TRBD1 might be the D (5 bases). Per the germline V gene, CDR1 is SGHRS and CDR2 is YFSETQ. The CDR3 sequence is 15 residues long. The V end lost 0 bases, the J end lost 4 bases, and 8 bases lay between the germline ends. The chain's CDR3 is CASSLGQKGANVLTF. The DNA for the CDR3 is TGCGCCAGCAGCTTGGGACAGAAGGGGGCCAACGTCCTGACTTTC.

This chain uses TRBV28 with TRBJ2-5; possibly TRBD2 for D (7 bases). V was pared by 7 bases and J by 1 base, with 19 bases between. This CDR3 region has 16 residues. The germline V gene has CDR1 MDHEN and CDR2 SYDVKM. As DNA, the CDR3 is TGTGCCAGCACTCCGTCCGAGGGGGGGTTCCAAGAGACCCAGTACTTC. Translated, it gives CASTPSEGGFQETQYF.

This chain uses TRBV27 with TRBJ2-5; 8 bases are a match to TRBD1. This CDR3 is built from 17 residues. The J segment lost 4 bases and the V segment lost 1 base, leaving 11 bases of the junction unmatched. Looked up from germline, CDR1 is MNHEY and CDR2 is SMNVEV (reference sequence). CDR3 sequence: CASSLWWPQGAGETQYF. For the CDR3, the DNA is TGTGCCAGCAGTTTATGGTGGCCGCAGGGGGCGGGAGAGACCCAGTACTTC.

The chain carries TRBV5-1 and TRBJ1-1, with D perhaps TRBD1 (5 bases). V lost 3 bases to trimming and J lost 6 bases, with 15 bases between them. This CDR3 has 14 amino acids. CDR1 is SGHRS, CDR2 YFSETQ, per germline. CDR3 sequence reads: CASSSSGGGAEAFF. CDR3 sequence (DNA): TGCGCCAGCAGCTCCTCCGGGGGAGGCGCTGAAGCTTTCTTT.

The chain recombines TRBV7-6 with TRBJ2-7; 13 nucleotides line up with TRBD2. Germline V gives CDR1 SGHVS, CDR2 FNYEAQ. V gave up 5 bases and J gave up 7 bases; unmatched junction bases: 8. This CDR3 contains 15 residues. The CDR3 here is CASSDGTSGAGEQYF. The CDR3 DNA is TGTGCCAGCAGCGACGGGACTAGCGGGGCGGGAGAGCAGTACTTC.

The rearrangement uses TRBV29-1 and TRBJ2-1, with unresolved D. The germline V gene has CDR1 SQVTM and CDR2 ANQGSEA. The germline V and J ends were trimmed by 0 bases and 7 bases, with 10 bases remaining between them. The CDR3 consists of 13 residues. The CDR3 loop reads CSVEDRAGNEQFF. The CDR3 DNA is TGCAGCGTTGAAGATCGCGCCGGGAATGAGCAGTTCTTC.

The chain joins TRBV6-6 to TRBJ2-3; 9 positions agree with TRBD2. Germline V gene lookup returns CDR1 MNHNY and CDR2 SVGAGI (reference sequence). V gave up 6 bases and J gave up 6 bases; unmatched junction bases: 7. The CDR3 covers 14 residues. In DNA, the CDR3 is TGTGCCAGCAGCCGAGGGACTAGCCGTGATACGCAGTATTTT. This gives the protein CASSRGTSRDTQYF.

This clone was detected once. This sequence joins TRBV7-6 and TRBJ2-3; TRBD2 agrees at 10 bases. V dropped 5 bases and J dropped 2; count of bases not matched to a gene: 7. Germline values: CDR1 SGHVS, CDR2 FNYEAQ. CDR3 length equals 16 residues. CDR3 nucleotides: TGTGCCAGCAGCCCTGGACTAGCGGACACCACAGATACGCAGTATTTT. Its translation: CASSPGLADTTDTQYF.